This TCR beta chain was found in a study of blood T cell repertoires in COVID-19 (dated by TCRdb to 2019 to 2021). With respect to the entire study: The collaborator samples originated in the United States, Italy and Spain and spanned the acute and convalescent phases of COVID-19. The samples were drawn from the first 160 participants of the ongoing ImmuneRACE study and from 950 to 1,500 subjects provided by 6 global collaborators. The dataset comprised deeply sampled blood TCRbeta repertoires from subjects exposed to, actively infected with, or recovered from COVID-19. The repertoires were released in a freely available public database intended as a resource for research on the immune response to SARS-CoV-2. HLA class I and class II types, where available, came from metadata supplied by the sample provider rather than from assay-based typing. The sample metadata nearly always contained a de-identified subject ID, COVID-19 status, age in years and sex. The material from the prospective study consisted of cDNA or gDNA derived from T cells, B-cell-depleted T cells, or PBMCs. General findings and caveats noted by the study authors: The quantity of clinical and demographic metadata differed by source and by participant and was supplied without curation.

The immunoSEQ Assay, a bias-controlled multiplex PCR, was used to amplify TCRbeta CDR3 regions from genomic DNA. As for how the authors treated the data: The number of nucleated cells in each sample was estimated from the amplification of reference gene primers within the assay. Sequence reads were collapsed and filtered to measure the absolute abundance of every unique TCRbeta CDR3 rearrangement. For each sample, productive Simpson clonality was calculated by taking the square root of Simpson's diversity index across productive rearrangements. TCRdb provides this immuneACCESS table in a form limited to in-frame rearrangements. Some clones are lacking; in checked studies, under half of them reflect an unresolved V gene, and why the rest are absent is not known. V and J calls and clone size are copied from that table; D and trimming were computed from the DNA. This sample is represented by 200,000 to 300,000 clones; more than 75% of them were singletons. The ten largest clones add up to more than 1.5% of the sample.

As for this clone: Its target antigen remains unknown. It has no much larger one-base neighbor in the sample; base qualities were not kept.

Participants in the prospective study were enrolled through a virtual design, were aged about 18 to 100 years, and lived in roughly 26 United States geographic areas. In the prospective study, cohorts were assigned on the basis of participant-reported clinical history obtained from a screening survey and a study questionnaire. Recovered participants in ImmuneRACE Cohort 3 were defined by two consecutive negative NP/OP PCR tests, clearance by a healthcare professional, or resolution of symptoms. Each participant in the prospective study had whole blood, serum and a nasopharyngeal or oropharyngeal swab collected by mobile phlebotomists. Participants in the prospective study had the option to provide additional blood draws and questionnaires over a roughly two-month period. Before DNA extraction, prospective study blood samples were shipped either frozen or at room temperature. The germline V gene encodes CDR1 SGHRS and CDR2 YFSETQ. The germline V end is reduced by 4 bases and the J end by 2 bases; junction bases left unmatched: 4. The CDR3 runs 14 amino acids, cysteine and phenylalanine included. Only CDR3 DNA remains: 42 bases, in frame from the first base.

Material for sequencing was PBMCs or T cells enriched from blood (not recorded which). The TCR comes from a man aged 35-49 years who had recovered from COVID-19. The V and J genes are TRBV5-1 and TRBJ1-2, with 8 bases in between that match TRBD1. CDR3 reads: CASSPWTGNYGYTF. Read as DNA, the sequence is TGCGCCAGCAGCCCCTGGACAGGGAACTATGGCTACACCTTC.